These 2 T cell receptor beta chains share one sample of origin, sequenced in a study of T cells after yellow fever vaccination. Each CDR3 protein gets one entry after TCRdb re-called the 5' RACE reads with MiXCR. This table holds around 260,000 distinct CDR3 sequences, around 4.9% found once. The sample consisted of CD4+ T cells sorted from PBMCs, taken on the day of the yellow fever booster vaccination. The receptors shown here come from a man younger than 35 who received the YFV17D yellow fever vaccine.

This clonotype has just a few counts. The J gene is TRBJ2-3, the V gene TRBV7-9; a weak D match, TRBD1 (5 bases). The V gene's germline CDR1 is SEHNR and CDR2 FQNEAQ (reference sequence). The V end lost 7 bases, the J end lost 4 bases, and 21 bases lay between the germline ends. The length of the CDR3 is 16 residues. In DNA form, the CDR3 reads TGTGCCAGCATCAATCACAGGATCCTGCCTGCAGATACGCAGTATTTT. This sequence encodes CASINHRILPADTQYF.

The genes are TRBV30 and TRBJ2-3; no firm D call. The CDR3 length is 13 residues. Germline loops: CDR1 GTSNPN, CDR2 SVGIG (reference sequence). V dropped 2 bases and J dropped 1 base, with 7 bases sitting between them. DNA of the CDR3: TGTGCCTGGAGTAGGGCAGGCACAGATACGCAGTATTTT. It codes for CAWSRAGTDTQYF.